A single sample gave rise to the 11 T cell receptor beta chains below, sequenced in a study of shared clonotypes between healthy human individuals. Data came from immunoSEQ multiplex PCR; TCRdb stores just in-frame clones and leaves some out. The table records more than 1.2 million clones, approximately 98.5% of them present only once. The sample was naive CD4+ T cells sorted from blood. The sample's subset: CD45RA+ positively selected. Every receptor here comes from a young man in good health.

The gene calls are TRBV15 and TRBJ1-1, with no clear D. Germline CDR1 reads LNHNV; CDR2 reads YYDKDF (reference sequence). Trimming shortened V by 2 bases and J by 1 base, and 14 bases separated the two germline ends. The CDR3 extends over 16 amino acids. The DNA of the CDR3 is TGTGCCACCAGCAGATCCACGGCCACTCCGAACACTGAAGCTTTCTTT. This sequence encodes CATSRSTATPNTEAFF.

This clone was counted a few times. The same CDR3 can be traced to other DNA sequences in this sample. The CDR3 DNA sequence: TGTGCCAGCGAGGGACAGGGGTTTGGCGAGCAGTACTTC. Translated, it gives CASEGQGFGEQYF. This rearrangement joins TRBV2 to TRBJ2-7; 10 nucleotides agree with TRBD1. The CDR3 length is 13 residues. CDR1 and CDR2 (germline): SNHLY, FYNNEI. V was pared by 8 bases and J by 6 bases, with 7 bases of the junction left unmatched.

The V gene is TRBV6-5, the J gene TRBJ1-1; 8 bases are a match to TRBD1. The germline V gene has CDR1 MNHEY and CDR2 SVGAGI. V was pared by 5 bases and J by 4 bases, with 6 bases of the junction left unmatched. The CDR3 is 14 amino acids. The CDR3 reads CASSPLTGGTEAFF. The CDR3, as DNA: TGTGCCAGCAGTCCTCTTACAGGGGGCACTGAAGCTTTCTTT.

The chain joins TRBV28 to TRBJ1-2, with 7 positions matching TRBD1. V lost 7 bases to trimming and J lost 5 bases; unmatched junction nucleotides: 4. Germline V gene lookup returns CDR1 MDHEN and CDR2 SYDVKM. This CDR3 region has 12 residues. CDR3 nucleotide sequence: TGTGCCAGCACCGGGACAGCATATGGCTACACCTTC. This translates into CASTGTAYGYTF.

J is TRBJ2-2 and V is TRBV30; D is unresolved. This CDR3 spans 13 amino acids. Trimming stripped 4 bases from V and 6 bases from J, with 12 bases between. Germline assignment: CDR1 GTSNPN and CDR2 SVGIG (reference sequence). CDR3 loop: CAWTGPPAGELFF. DNA for the CDR3: TGTGCCTGGACCGGCCCTCCCGCCGGGGAGCTGTTTTTT.

The chain recombines TRBV9 with TRBJ2-1; D uncertain. V was pared by 1 base and J by 5 bases, with 10 bases between. The CDR3 consists of 14 residues. Germline V gene data show CDR1 as SGDLS and CDR2 as YYNGEE. The DNA of the CDR3 is TGTGCCAGCAGCGTAAGCACTCTTGACAATGAGCAGTTCTTC. This gives the protein CASSVSTLDNEQFF.

The chain couples TRBV28 to TRBJ2-1; D is uncertain. Trimming shortened V by 3 bases and J by 0 bases, and 21 bases separated the two germline ends. The germline V gene has CDR1 MDHEN and CDR2 SYDVKM. The CDR3 has 19 amino acids. CDR3 amino acids: CASSFPRTPRPSSYNEQFF. The CDR3 coding sequence is TGTGCCAGCAGTTTTCCACGAACCCCCAGACCGAGCTCCTACAATGAGCAGTTCTTC.

The gene calls are TRBV6-5 and TRBJ2-1; TRBD2 matches at 12 bases. V dropped 6 bases and J dropped 7; count of bases not matched to a gene: 4. Germline values: CDR1 MNHEY, CDR2 SVGAGI. This CDR3 spans 14 amino acids. This CDR3 is CASRRLAGVNEQFF. In DNA, the CDR3 is TGTGCCAGCAGGAGACTAGCGGGAGTTAATGAGCAGTTCTTC.

In this sample, this clone turned up once. The rearrangement uses TRBV28 and TRBJ2-1; 7 bases agree with TRBD1. V lost 8 bases, J lost 12 bases, and 10 bases stayed unmatched. Germline V gene lookup returns CDR1 MDHEN and CDR2 SYDVKM. The CDR3 covers 12 residues. CDR3 loop: CASAKQGVGQFF. The CDR3, as DNA: TGTGCCAGCGCAAAGCAGGGGGTCGGGCAGTTCTTC.

The V and J genes are TRBV2 and TRBJ2-1; 9 bases line up with TRBD2. Germline CDR1 is SNHLY and CDR2 is FYNNEI. The CDR3 loop spans 14 amino acids. After removal of 10 bases from V and 10 bases from J, the junction contained 14 bases not matched to a gene. CDR3: CANSRGRTSEEQFF. Written as DNA, the CDR3 is TGTGCCAACTCACGGGGCAGGACTAGCGAGGAGCAGTTCTTC.

The chain combines TRBV28 with TRBJ2-7, with TRBD1 matching over 11 bases. The ends lost 10 bases at V and 4 bases at J; junction bases unmatched: 3. The germline CDR1 and CDR2 sequences are MDHEN and SYDVKM. The CDR3 sequence is 12 residues long. The CDR3 bases are TGTGCCACTCGGGACAGGGGGTACGAGCAGTACTTC. Its translation: CATRDRGYEQYF.